This TCR beta chain appears in the sequencing data of a study of T cells in Graves' hyperthyroidism and ophthalmopathy. Study conclusions and caveats: A median about 6.5 months before onset, the model predicted ophthalmopathy.

The CDR3 length is 14 residues. Trimming removed 4 bases at V and 1 base at J, with 11 bases between. CDR1 is SGHRS, CDR2 YFSETQ, per germline. Hyperthyroidism patients were newly diagnosed, had disease duration under 2 months, and were aged 18 to 65 years. With regard to this clonotype: The antigen remains undetermined.

Amplified regions were TCR beta CDR3 sequences from RNA transcripts. Researchers ran a first-round RT-PCR on the TCR CDR3 using the HTBI primer set. TCRdb re-analysed the multiplex PCR reads in MiXCR, keeping a single row per CDR3 protein. The repertoire holds approximately 370,000 distinct CDR3 sequences, with approximately 18% as singletons. The rearrangement links TRBV5-1 to TRBJ1-1; D call uncertain. The sequence was obtained from a woman younger than 45 with Graves' hyperthyroidism that later progressed to Graves' ophthalmopathy. Specimen: blood. Here the CDR3 DNA reads TGCGCCAGCAGCACCGCGCCGGAGAACACTGAAGCTTTCTTT. Protein: CASSTAPENTEAFF.